This record looks at one T cell receptor (beta chain) sequence and its context. Germline loops: CDR1 LNHDA, CDR2 SQIVND (reference sequence). The V gene lost 3 bases and the J gene lost 6 bases, with 14 bases spanning the gap. The CDR3 is 14 residues long. The data belong to a study of blood T cell repertoires in COVID-19. The protocol was immunoSEQ multiplex PCR, while the TCRdb copy is restricted to in-frame clones and leaves out a portion. The table has tens of thousands of clones, about nine tenths seen once. Material for sequencing was peripheral blood. The genes are TRBV19 and TRBJ1-2, with a tentative D call TRBD1 (5 bases). The receptor was isolated from a middle-aged man with COVID-19, enrolled during active disease. CDR3 loop: CASSMGGDSDGYTF. The CDR3 coding sequence is TGTGCCAGTAGTATGGGGGGGGACTCGGATGGCTACACCTTC.